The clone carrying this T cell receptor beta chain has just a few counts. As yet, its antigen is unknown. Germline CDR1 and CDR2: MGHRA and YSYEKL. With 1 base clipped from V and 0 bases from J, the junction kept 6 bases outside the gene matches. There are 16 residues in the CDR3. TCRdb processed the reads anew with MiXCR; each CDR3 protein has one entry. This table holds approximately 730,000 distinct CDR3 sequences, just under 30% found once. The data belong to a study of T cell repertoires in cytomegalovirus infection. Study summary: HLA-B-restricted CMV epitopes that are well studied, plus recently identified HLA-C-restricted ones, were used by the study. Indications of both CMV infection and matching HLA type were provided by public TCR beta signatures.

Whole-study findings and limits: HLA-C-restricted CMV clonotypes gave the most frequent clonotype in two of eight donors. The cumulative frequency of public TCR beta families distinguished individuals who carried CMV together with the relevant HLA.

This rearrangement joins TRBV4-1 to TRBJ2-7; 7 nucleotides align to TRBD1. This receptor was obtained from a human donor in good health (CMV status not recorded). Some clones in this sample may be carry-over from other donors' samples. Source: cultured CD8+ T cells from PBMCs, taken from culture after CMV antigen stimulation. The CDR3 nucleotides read TGCGCCAGCAGCCAAGTTTGGGGACAGCTCTCCTACGAGCAGTACTTC. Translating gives CASSQVWGQLSYEQYF.